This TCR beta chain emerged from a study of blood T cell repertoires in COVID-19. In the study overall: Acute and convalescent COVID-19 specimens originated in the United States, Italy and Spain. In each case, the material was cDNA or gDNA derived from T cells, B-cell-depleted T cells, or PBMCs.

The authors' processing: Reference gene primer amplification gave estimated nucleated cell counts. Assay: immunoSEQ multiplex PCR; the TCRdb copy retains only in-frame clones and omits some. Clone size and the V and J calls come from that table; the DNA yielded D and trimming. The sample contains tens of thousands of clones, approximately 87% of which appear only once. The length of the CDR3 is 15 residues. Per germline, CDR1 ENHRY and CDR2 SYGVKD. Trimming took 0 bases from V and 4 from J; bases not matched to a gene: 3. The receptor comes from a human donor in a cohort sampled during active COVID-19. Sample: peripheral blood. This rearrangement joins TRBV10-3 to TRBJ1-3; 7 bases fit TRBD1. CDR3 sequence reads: CAISESQGGGNTIYF. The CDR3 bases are TGTGCCATCAGTGAGTCCCAGGGGGGCGGAAACACCATATATTTT.